This note documents a single TCR beta chain sequence. Which antigen it targets is not known. No clone much larger than this one lies a single base away; base qualities are absent. The data were obtained in a study of blood T cells in healthy people across ages (dated by TCRdb to the mid-2010s). Regarding the study in general: In model experiments, template switching captured about one uniquely barcoded TCR beta cDNA molecule for every two T cells. Using deep sequencing normalized with unique cDNA molecular identifiers, the study measured how TCR beta repertoire diversity changes with age. The donors were divided into four age groups: young (average approximately 16 years), middle-aged (approximately 42), aged (around 59) and long-lived (about 84). Donors of different ages were randomly distributed across sequencing lanes to avoid experimental bias. The study analyzed two additional independent replicas of 1 million unique cDNA reads from the same blood draw for two donors, one aged 18 to 30 and one aged 80 or older. General study outcomes and caveats: Compared with the aged group, the long-lived group had more naive CD4+ T cells, fewer expanded clones and increased TCR diversity, suggesting age selection. Bulk unsorted PBMC profiling prevented conclusive comparison of naive and antigen-experienced compartments. As age increased, observed TCR beta diversity per million T cells dropped in a roughly linear way, and a significant reduction was already evident by age about 36. Estimates of total diversity based on one million sequenced T cells were regarded as lower bounds and as underestimates. Donor CMV infection status was unknown, potentially confounding age-related changes in expanded clonotypes. A strong correlation was found between observed TCR beta diversity and the percentage of naive T cells measured by flow cytometry.

The library was built by means of 5' RACE. Sequencing relied on an Illumina HiSeq 2500. The second PCR ran for about 6 to 12 cycles and used a J-beta primer mix along with a sample-barcoded 5' primer. A unique molecular identifier was introduced onto each TCR beta cDNA molecule by a template-switch 5' adaptor carrying 12 random nucleotides. Each sample yielded at least 3 million CDR3-containing paired-end reads. First-strand cDNA synthesis was performed from all RNA using the Mint cDNA synthesis kit, with priming by a TRBC-specific oligonucleotide. Following uracil-DNA glycosylase treatment, a first 18-cycle PCR with universal primers M1SS and BC2_uni_R was performed on all cDNA. The study's own analysis went as follows. Normalization of each sample was performed by random selection of 1 million high-quality reads, each carrying a distinct molecular identifier. Reads with shared molecular identifiers were discarded instead of being binned into consensus sequences. MiTCR, set to a Q25 quality threshold and the strictest error-elimination algorithm, was used for CDR3 identification, clonotype clustering and error correction. A nonparametric unseen species model using Euler transformation provided a lower-bound estimate of total TCR beta diversity. The public reads were run again by TCRdb, first through fastp at Q25 and then through MiXCR, and only productive beta chains were kept. Each entry merges the rows of one CDR3 protein and shows their most common DNA and genes. The V and J calls shown here were made by TCRdb, not taken from the authors' results. In this sample the table shows hundreds of thousands of distinct CDR3 sequences, more than 45% of which occur a single time. The ten largest account for just under 25% of the sample.

Trimming takes 6 bases off V and 4 bases off J; junction bases not matched to a gene: 8. In the germline V gene (reference sequence), CDR1 corresponds to DFQATT and CDR2 to SNEGSKA. Including the terminal cysteine and phenylalanine, the CDR3 comprises 13 residues. Left in the record is the CDR3 DNA by itself, 39 bases read in frame from the first base. Systemically healthy Caucasian individuals from Russia, around 38 in total and aged roughly 6 to 100 years, were included as donors. Each donor gave roughly 9 milliliters of peripheral blood, drawn into EDTA-treated Vacutainer tubes. Ficoll-Paque density-gradient centrifugation was used to isolate PBMCs, with at least 7 million per sample. Total RNA, at least 6 micrograms per sample, was extracted from PBMCs with Trizol reagent. For every donor, flow cytometry on a PBMC aliquot measured the percentage of naive CD45RAhigh/CD27high T cells.

The rearrangement joined TRBV20-1 to TRBJ2-7; 8 of the junction bases match TRBD1. The material sequenced was blood. The TCR sequence derives from a man older than 75 in good health. The DNA sequence reads TGCAGTGCGACGGGACAGGTGCCTTACGAGCAGTACTTC. The resulting protein is CSATGQVPYEQYF.